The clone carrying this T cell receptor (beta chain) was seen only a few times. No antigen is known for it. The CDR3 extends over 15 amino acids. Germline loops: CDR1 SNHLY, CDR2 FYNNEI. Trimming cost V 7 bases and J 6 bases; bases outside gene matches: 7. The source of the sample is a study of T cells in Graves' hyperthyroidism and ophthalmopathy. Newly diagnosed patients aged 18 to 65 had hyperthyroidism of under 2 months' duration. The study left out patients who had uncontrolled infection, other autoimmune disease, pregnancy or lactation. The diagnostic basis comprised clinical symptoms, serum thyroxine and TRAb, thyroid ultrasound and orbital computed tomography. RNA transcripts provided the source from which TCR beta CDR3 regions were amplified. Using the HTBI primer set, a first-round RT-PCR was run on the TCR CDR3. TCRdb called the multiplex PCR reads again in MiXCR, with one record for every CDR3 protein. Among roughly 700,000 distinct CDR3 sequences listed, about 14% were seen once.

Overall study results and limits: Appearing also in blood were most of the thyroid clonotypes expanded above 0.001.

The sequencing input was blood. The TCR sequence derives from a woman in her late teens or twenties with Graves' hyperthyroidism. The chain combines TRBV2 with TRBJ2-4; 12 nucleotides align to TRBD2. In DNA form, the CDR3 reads TGTGCCAGCATTAAGACTAGCGGGAGTGGAAACATTCAGTACTTC. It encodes CASIKTSGSGNIQYF.